The 9 T cell receptor beta chains reported below all come from one sample, sequenced in a study of cytomegalovirus exposure and HLA in healthy donors. Sequencing was performed with immunoSEQ multiplex PCR; in TCRdb, only in-frame clones are kept and a portion is missing. Found here are about 75,000 clones, around four fifths of them singletons; the top ten hold 3%. Sequencing was done on a sample of PBMCs. The receptors originated from a man younger than 40 in good health and CMV-seronegative.

This chain links TRBV11-1 with TRBJ2-5; D remains unclear. The CDR3 spans 14 residues. The V end was cut by 2 bases, the J end by 2 bases, with 9 bases between. Germline values: CDR1 SGHAT, CDR2 FQDESV (reference sequence). The CDR3 spells CASSLFLRQETQYF. The CDR3, as DNA: TGTGCCAGCAGCTTATTTCTGAGGCAAGAGACCCAGTACTTC.

V gene TRBV5-1 combines with J gene TRBJ1-3; no clear D gene. CDR3 length: 15 amino acids. V dropped 4 bases and J dropped 2 bases, with 13 bases sitting between them. Germline V CDR1 and CDR2: SGHRS, YFSETQ. The CDR3 DNA reads as TGCGCCAGCAGCCCGGACGGGGTACCTGGAAACACCATATATTTT. As protein: CASSPDGVPGNTIYF.

The chain recombines TRBV7-8 with TRBJ1-3, with 11 bases fitting TRBD1. With 3 bases clipped from V and 4 bases from J, the junction kept 5 bases outside the gene matches. Germline CDR1 and CDR2: SGHVS and FQNEAQ. CDR3 size: 16 residues. CDR3 loop: CASSLGGTGGGNTIYF. DNA for the CDR3: TGTGCCAGCAGCTTGGGGGGGACAGGGGGAGGAAACACCATATATTTT.

The chain links TRBV6-1 to TRBJ2-1, with D maybe TRBD1 (6 bases). Trimming pared 5 bases from V and 5 bases from J, leaving 13 bases between. The CDR3 contains 14 residues. Germline V gene lookup returns CDR1 MNHNS and CDR2 SASEGT. The CDR3 protein is CASSQQGADNEQFF. The CDR3 nucleotides are TGTGCCAGCAGTCAACAGGGTGCCGACAATGAGCAGTTCTTC.

The V gene is TRBV5-4, the J gene TRBJ2-1, with TRBD2 identical over 10 bases. Losses at the gene ends were 4 bases for V and 4 bases for J; bases not matched to a gene: 8. Germline CDR1 SGHNT, CDR2 YYREEE (reference sequence). This CDR3 region has 16 residues. CDR3: CASSASGGAAYNEQFF. The CDR3 coding sequence is TGTGCCAGCAGCGCGAGCGGGGGGGCCGCATACAATGAGCAGTTCTTC.

The chain joins TRBV6-1 to TRBJ1-4, with TRBD1 identical over 7 bases. CDR1 and CDR2 (germline): MNHNS, SASEGT. This CDR3 contains 15 residues. The V and J ends lost 5 bases and 7 bases, in that order; junction bases with no gene match: 10. CDR3 nucleotide sequence: TGTGCCAGCAGTTCCCACCGGGACAGAGGTGAAAAACTGTTTTTT. Its translation: CASSSHRDRGEKLFF.

The CDR3 region has the DNA TGCGCCAGCAGTGGGAGGGGTCAGCCCCAGCATTTT. This sequence encodes CASSGRGQPQHF. This sequence joins TRBV10-1 and TRBJ1-5; D might be TRBD1 (5 bases). Germline assignment: CDR1 WNHNN and CDR2 SYGVQD (reference sequence). The V and J ends lost 4 bases and 6 bases respectively, with 7 bases between them. This CDR3 is 12 amino acids long.

This chain links TRBV11-3 with TRBJ2-3; D gene uncertain. V lost 3 bases to trimming and J lost 6 bases, with 10 bases between them. Germline loops: CDR1 SGHNT, CDR2 YENEEA. This CDR3 is 13 amino acids long. In DNA, the CDR3 is TGTGCCAGCAGCTTCCTCCACTCGGATACGCAGTATTTT. It is translated as CASSFLHSDTQYF.

The rearrangement uses TRBV28 and TRBJ2-3; possibly TRBD2 for D (6 bases). Trimming took 5 bases from V and 0 from J, leaving 9 bases between them. Germline V CDR1 and CDR2: MDHEN, SYDVKM. The CDR3 length is 14 residues. CDR3 sequence: CASSRRGSTDTQYF. The CDR3 DNA is TGTGCCAGCAGTCGTCGGGGGAGCACAGATACGCAGTATTTT.